Shown below are 15 T cell receptor beta chains from a single sample sequenced in a study of T cells after yellow fever vaccination (dated by TCRdb to between 2018 and 2020). Per the publication, the treatment or condition label means: live attenuated yellow fever vaccine strain. The protocol used for the library was 5' RACE. The sequencing machine was an Illumina HiSeq 2500. TCRdb handled the public reads itself, with Q25 trimming in fastp and clone calling in MiXCR, and kept productive beta chains. All rows with the same CDR3 protein become a single entry with the most common DNA and genes. The sample table holds 610,000 or so distinct CDR3 sequences, of which 9% to 15% were seen once. The ten largest clonotypes hold around 14% of the sample. Here the sequenced sample was PBMCs, taken on the day of the yellow fever booster vaccination. The receptors shown here come from a man aged 25-45 years who received the YFV17D yellow fever vaccine.

The gene calls are TRBV20-1 and TRBJ2-7; D might be TRBD1 or TRBD2, each matching 5 bases. The germline V gene encodes CDR1 DFQATT and CDR2 SNEGSKA (reference sequence). Trimming stripped 6 bases from V and 0 bases from J, with 9 bases between. This CDR3 has 12 residues. This chain's CDR3 is CSAGRSSYEQYF. CDR3 in DNA: TGCAGTGCGGGACGGAGCTCCTACGAGCAGTACTTC.

The CDR3 DNA sequence: TGTGCCAGCAGTTTTTCGACCGGGGGGCAGGCACCCTACGAGCAGTACTTC. This codes for CASSFSTGGQAPYEQYF. The rearrangement links TRBV12-3 or TRBV12-4 to TRBJ2-7; a possible D gene is TRBD2 (7 bases). Between the trimmed V and J ends, which lost 3 bases and 2 bases, there was a span of 20 bases. This CDR3 is 17 amino acids long.

This clonotype was observed a few times. The rearrangement uses TRBV20-1 and TRBJ2-7; D ambiguous. The V gene's germline CDR1 is DFQATT and CDR2 SNEGSKA (reference sequence). V shed 1 base and J shed 2 bases, with 12 bases lying between them. This CDR3 spans 14 amino acids. CDR3 in amino acids: CSARASDPTYEQYF. The CDR3 DNA reads TGCAGTGCTAGAGCCTCTGACCCGACCTACGAGCAGTACTTC.

The chain is built from TRBV5-1 and TRBJ2-7, with D tentatively TRBD1 (5 bases). With 5 bases removed from V and 3 bases from J, the gap between germline ends came to 27 bases. From germline, CDR1 is SGHRS and CDR2 YFSETQ. The CDR3 is 18 residues long. The CDR3: CASSSGPDTFIMNYEQYF. The CDR3 DNA reads TGCGCCAGCAGTTCAGGGCCTGATACCTTTATTATGAACTACGAGCAGTACTTC.

This clonotype was detected ten times or more. Here the CDR3 DNA reads TGCGCCAGCAGCCCTATGGTGGGGACCTCTGGGGCCAACGTCCTGACTTTC. This codes for CASSPMVGTSGANVLTF. This sequence joins TRBV5-1 and TRBJ2-6; either TRBD1 or TRBD2 may supply D (5 bases each). The CDR3 is 17 residues long. The V end was cut by 4 bases, the J end by 0 bases, with 14 bases between. The germline V gene encodes CDR1 SGHRS and CDR2 YFSETQ.

V and J are TRBV5-1 and TRBJ1-4; TRBD1 matches 7 bases. The ends lost 4 bases at V and 2 bases at J; junction bases unmatched: 2. CDR1 is SGHRS and CDR2 is YFSETQ in the germline V gene. This CDR3 contains 14 residues. CDR3 coding DNA: TGCGCCAGCAGCGTGACAGGGACTAATGAAAAACTGTTTTTT. Translation: CASSVTGTNEKLFF. The full variable domain, rest sourced from reference TRBV5-1 and TRBJ1-4, is KAGVTQTPRYLIKTRGQQVTLSCSPISGHRSVSWYQQTPGQGLQFLFEYFSETQRNKGNFPGRFSGRQFSNSRSEMNVSTLELGDSALYLCASSVTGTNEKLFFGSGTQLSVL.

This clonotype appeared a few times. J is TRBJ2-2 and V is TRBV19; D is unclear. Deletions cut 6 bases from V and 4 bases from J, with 12 bases between. Germline CDR1 LNHDA, CDR2 SQIVND (reference sequence). This CDR3 spans 14 amino acids. CDR3 sequence reads: CASRFEVPTGELFF. The CDR3 DNA follows: TGTGCCAGTAGATTTGAGGTTCCCACCGGGGAGCTGTTTTTT. Full variable domain (remainder filled in from reference TRBV19 and TRBJ2-2): DGGITQSPKYLFRKEGQNVTLSCEQNLNHDAMYWYRQDPGQGLRLIYYSQIVNDFQKGDIAEGYSVSREKKESFPLTVTSAQKNPTAFYLCASRFEVPTGELFFGEGSRLTVL.

The V gene is TRBV30, the J gene TRBJ2-7, with TRBD2 matching over 7 bases. Germline V gene data show CDR1 as GTSNPN and CDR2 as SVGIG (reference sequence). V shed 2 bases, J shed 3 bases, and the junction held 4 bases outside the gene matches. The length of the CDR3 is 13 residues. The CDR3 DNA reads as TGTGCCTGGAGTTTAGGGAGGGGCTACGAGCAGTACTTC. Its protein is CAWSLGRGYEQYF.

The sample holds many counts of this clonotype. This chain connects TRBV30 to TRBJ2-5; the D call may be TRBD1 or TRBD2 (5 bases each). V was trimmed by 3 bases and J by 1 base, leaving 6 bases between them. The CDR3 runs to 12 residues. In germline, CDR1 is GTSNPN, CDR2 SVGIG (reference sequence). In nucleotides, the CDR3 is TGTGCCTGGAGGAGGGGCCAAGAGACCCAGTACTTC. Encoded protein: CAWRRGQETQYF. Full variable domain (missing parts from reference TRBV30 and TRBJ2-5): SQTIHQWPATLVQPVGSPLSLECTVEGTSNPNLYWYRQAAGRGLQLLFYSVGIGQISSEVPQNLSASRPQDRQFILSSKKLLLSDSGFYLCAWRRGQETQYFGPGTRLLVL.

The chain has TRBV5-1 and TRBJ2-1; the D gene could be TRBD1 or TRBD2 (6 bases each). CDR1 is SGHRS and CDR2 is YFSETQ in the germline V gene. This CDR3 region has 15 residues. Trimming removed 0 bases from V and 9 bases from J, with 16 bases in between. CDR3: CASSLEWGATGEQFF. CDR3 sequence (DNA): TGCGCCAGCAGCTTGGAGTGGGGGGCGACTGGTGAGCAGTTCTTC.

The chain couples TRBV6-1 to TRBJ1-5; D is perhaps TRBD1 (5 bases). The CDR3 has 20 amino acids. Germline-derived CDR1 and CDR2 are MNHNS and SASEGT. The germline V and J ends were trimmed by 2 bases and 2 bases, with 25 bases remaining between them. In DNA, the CDR3 is TGTGCCAGCAGTGAATCAGGCGGAGGGGTTATAGCAGTGGGCAATCAGCCCCAGCATTTT. Amino acids: CASSESGGGVIAVGNQPQHF.

The chain uses TRBV25-1 and TRBJ2-2; D is ambiguous. V lost 3 bases to trimming and J lost 4 bases, with 3 bases between them. CDR1 and CDR2 (germline): MGHDK, SYGVNS. The CDR3 consists of 12 residues. The CDR3 DNA reads TGTGCCAGCAGTGATAGCACCGGGGAGCTGTTTTTT. Amino acids: CASSDSTGELFF.

This clonotype was counted at least ten times. Here the CDR3 reads CASRSGANYGYTF. The CDR3 nucleotides read TGCGCCAGCAGGAGCGGGGCGAACTATGGCTACACCTTC. The gene calls are TRBV5-1 and TRBJ1-2, with TRBD1 as a possible D gene (5 bases). From germline, CDR1 is SGHRS and CDR2 YFSETQ. CDR3 size: 13 residues. The V end lost 5 bases, the J end lost 2 bases, and 10 bases lay between the germline ends.

The genes are TRBV28 and TRBJ2-7; maybe TRBD1 (5 bases). CDR1 is MDHEN and CDR2 is SYDVKM in the germline V gene. This CDR3 contains 15 residues. V lost 8 bases and J lost 0, with 17 bases in between. As DNA, the CDR3 is TGTGCCAGCGGGGCCCCATCTCATCTCTCCTACGAGCAGTACTTC. This translates into CASGAPSHLSYEQYF. Full variable domain (rest looked up from reference TRBV28 and TRBJ2-7): DVKVTQSSRYLVKRTGEKVFLECVQDMDHENMFWYRQDPGLGLRLIYFSYDVKMKEKGDIPEGYSVSREKKERFSLILESASTNQTSMYLCASGAPSHLSYEQYFGPGTRLTVT.

This clonotype was seen at least ten times. The rearrangement uses TRBV20-1 and TRBJ2-1; the D gene is possibly TRBD2 (5 bases). CDR1 DFQATT and CDR2 SNEGSKA come from the germline V gene (reference sequence). Deletions cut 3 bases from V and 8 bases from J, with 17 bases between. There are 14 residues in the CDR3. CDR3 protein: CSASMSGGEDEQFF. The CDR3 coding sequence is TGCAGTGCTAGTATGAGCGGAGGAGAGGATGAGCAGTTCTTC.